The T cell receptor beta chain under discussion was sequenced for a study of shared clonotypes between healthy human individuals. The CDR3 sequence is 18 residues long. Trimming removed 0 bases from V and 4 bases from J; junction bases left unmatched: 8. The germline CDR1 and CDR2 sequences are SGHTA and FQGNSA. Regarding the study as a whole: All-four-donor shared clonotypes had higher generation probabilities than non-shared clonotypes did.

Across several immunoSEQ plates, the genomic DNA of each subset was split evenly. This table comes from immunoSEQ multiplex PCR, and its TCRdb copy is limited to in-frame clones, with some not included. The sample includes over 850,000 clones, around 82% seen only once; the top ten take around 0.47%. A remark on this clone: As yet, its antigen is unknown.

The receptor's source is a young man in good health. Some clones in this sample may be carry-over from other donors' samples. Input material: memory CD4+ T cells from PBMCs. Subset of the sample: CD45RA-negative fraction. This chain links TRBV7-2 with TRBJ2-2, with 10 bases identical to TRBD2. The CDR3 protein is CASSLAPSGSLGTGELFF. The CDR3 DNA reads TGTGCCAGCAGCTTAGCGCCTAGCGGGAGTCTGGGCACCGGGGAGCTGTTTTTT.